This record looks at one T cell receptor beta chain sequence and its context. Seattle cases were enrolled at active infection and followed longitudinally. The data originate from a study of blood T cell repertoires in COVID-19. Study summary: Samples of COVID-19 (acute and convalescent) were obtained from the United States, Italy and Spain. T cells, B-cell-depleted T cells, or PBMCs supplied cDNA or gDNA.

Data came from immunoSEQ multiplex PCR; TCRdb stores just in-frame clones and leaves some out. The sample contains approximately 320,000 clones, 89% of which appear only once. Sequencing used peripheral blood. The sequence was collected from a woman aged 30 to 39 with COVID-19, enrolled during active disease.

CDR3 in amino acids: CASSPSGMAGNTIYF. The CDR3 coding sequence is TGTGCCAGCTCACCAAGCGGGATGGCAGGAAACACCATATATTTT. The V and J genes are TRBV18 and TRBJ1-3; D gene uncertain. This CDR3 is built from 15 residues. CDR1 is KGHSH, CDR2 LQKENI, per germline. The V gene lost 2 bases and the J gene lost 4 bases, with 12 bases spanning the gap. The full variable domain, completed using reference TRBV18 and TRBJ1-3, is NAGVMQNPRHLVRRRGQEARLRCSPMKGHSHVYWYRQLPEEGLKFMVYLQKENIIDESGMPKERFSAEFPKEGPSILRIQQVVRGDSAAYFCASSPSGMAGNTIYFGEGSWLTVV.